This TCR beta chain was identified during a study of shared clonotypes between healthy human individuals. The wider study: A couple of women and a few men aged 18 to 49 served as donors.

Sorted-subset replicate PCRs used approximately 180 ng of genomic DNA. This amount corresponded to approximately 30,000 T cell genomes. Assay: immunoSEQ multiplex PCR; the TCRdb copy retains only in-frame clones and omits some. In the table there are some 2.1 million clones, approximately 94% of which are singletons. After removal of 0 bases from V and 4 bases from J, the junction contained 6 bases not matched to a gene. Germline CDR1 reads SGHRS; CDR2 reads YFSETQ. The CDR3 length is 15 residues. A remark on this clone: Other DNA sequences in this sample translate to the same CDR3.

Naive CD8 cells comprised CD45RO-negative, CCR7-positively selected cells, excluding terminally differentiated effector memory CD45RA+ cells. Specimen: naive CD8+ T cells sorted from blood. This sequence was found in a man aged 18 to 29 in good health. The rearrangement links TRBV5-1 to TRBJ2-7; 8 bases fit TRBD1. The CDR3 protein is CASSLAPGGSYEQYF. The CDR3 coding sequence is TGCGCCAGCAGCTTGGCTCCAGGGGGCTCGTACGAGCAGTACTTC.